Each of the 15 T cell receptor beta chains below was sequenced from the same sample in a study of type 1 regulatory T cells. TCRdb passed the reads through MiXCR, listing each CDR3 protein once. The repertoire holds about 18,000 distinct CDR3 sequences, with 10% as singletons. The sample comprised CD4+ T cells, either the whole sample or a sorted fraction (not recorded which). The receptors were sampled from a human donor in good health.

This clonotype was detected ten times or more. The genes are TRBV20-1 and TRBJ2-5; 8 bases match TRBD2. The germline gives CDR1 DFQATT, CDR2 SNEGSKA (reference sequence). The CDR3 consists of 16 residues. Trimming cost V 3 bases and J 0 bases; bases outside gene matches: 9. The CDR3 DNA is TGCAGTGCTAGCCTACATACTAGCGGTTACCAAGAGACCCAGTACTTC. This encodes CSASLHTSGYQETQYF.

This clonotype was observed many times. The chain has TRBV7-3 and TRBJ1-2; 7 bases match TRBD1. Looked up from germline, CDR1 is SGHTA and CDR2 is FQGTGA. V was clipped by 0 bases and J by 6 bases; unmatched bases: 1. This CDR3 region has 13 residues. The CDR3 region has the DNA TGTGCCAGCAGCTTAACACAGGGGAATGGCTACACCTTC. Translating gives CASSLTQGNGYTF.

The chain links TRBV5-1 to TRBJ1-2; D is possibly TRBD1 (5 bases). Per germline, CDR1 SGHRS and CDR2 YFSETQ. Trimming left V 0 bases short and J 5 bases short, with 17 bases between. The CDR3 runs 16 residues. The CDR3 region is CASSLAEGPPYYGYTF. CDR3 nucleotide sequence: TGCGCCAGCAGCTTGGCCGAGGGACCGCCTTATTATGGCTACACCTTC.

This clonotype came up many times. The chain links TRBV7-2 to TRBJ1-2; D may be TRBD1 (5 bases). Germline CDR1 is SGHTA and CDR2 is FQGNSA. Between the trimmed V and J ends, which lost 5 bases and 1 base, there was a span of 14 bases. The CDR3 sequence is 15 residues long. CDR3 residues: CASSRDGGDNYGYTF. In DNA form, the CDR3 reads TGTGCCAGCAGCCGAGATGGGGGGGATAACTATGGCTACACCTTC.

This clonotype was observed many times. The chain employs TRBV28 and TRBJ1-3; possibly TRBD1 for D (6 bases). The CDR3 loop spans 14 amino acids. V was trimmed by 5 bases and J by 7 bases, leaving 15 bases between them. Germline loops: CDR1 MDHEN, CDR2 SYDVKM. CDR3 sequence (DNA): TGTGCCAGCAGTGGGGGACAATTCCGGAACACCATATATTTT. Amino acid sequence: CASSGGQFRNTIYF.

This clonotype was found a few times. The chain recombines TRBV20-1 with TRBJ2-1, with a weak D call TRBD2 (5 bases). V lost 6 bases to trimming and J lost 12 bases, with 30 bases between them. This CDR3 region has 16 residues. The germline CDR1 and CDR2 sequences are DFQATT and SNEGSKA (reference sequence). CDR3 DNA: TGCAGTGCCCCGAGGCAGCGCGGATGGCCCGAACGGGGGCAGTTCTTC. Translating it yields CSAPRQRGWPERGQFF.

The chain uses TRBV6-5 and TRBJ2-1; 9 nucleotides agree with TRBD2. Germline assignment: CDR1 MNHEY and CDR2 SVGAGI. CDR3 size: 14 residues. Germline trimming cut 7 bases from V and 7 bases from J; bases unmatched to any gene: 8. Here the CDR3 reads CASNKAGGGNEQFF. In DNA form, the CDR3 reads TGTGCCAGCAATAAGGCGGGAGGGGGGAATGAGCAGTTCTTC.

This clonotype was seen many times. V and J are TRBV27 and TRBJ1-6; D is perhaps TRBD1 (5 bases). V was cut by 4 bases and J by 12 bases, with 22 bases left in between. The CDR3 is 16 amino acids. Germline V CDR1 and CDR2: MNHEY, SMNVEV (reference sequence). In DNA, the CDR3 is TGTGCCAGCAGTTCGCGCACCGGGACTGCCGTTATACCCCTCCACTTT. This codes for CASSSRTGTAVIPLHF.

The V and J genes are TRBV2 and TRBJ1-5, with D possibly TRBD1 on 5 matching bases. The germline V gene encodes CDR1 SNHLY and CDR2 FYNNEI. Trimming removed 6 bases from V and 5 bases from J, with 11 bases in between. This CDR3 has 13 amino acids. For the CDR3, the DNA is TGTGCCAGCAGGCTCGGGGACCATCAGCCCCAGCATTTT. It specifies CASRLGDHQPQHF.

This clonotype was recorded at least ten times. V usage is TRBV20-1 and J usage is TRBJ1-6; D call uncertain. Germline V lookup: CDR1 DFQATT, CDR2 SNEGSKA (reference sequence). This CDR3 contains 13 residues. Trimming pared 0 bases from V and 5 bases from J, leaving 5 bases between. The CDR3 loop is CSARERNNSPLHF. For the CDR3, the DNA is TGCAGTGCTAGAGAACGGAATAATTCACCCCTCCACTTT.

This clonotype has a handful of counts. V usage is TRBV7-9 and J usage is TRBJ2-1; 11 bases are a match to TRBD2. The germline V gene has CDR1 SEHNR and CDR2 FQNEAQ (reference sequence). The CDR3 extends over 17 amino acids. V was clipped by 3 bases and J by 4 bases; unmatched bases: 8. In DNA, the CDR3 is TGTGCCAGCAGCTTGAGGTCGCTAGCGGGGGGATACAATGAGCAGTTCTTC. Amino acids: CASSLRSLAGGYNEQFF.

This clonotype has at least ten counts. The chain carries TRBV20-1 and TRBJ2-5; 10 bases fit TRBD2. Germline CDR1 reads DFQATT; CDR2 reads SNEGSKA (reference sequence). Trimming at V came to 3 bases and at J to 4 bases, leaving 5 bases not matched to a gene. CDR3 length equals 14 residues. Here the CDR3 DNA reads TGCAGTGCTAGGAAACTAGCGGGAAGAGAGACCCAGTACTTC. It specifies CSARKLAGRETQYF.

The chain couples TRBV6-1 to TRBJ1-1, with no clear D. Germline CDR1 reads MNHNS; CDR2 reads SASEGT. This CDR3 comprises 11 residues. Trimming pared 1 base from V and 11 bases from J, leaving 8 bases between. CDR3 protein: CASSEGGRAFF. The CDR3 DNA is TGTGCCAGCAGTGAAGGGGGAAGGGCTTTCTTT.

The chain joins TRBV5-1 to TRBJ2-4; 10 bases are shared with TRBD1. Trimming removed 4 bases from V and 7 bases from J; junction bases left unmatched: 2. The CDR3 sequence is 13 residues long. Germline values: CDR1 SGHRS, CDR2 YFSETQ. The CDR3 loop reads CASSAGQGNIQYF. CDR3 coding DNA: TGCGCCAGCAGCGCGGGACAGGGGAACATTCAGTACTTC. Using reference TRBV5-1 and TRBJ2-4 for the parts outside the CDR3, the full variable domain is KAGVTQTPRYLIKTRGQQVTLSCSPISGHRSVSWYQQTPGQGLQFLFEYFSETQRNKGNFPGRFSGRQFSNSRSEMNVSTLELGDSALYLCASSAGQGNIQYFGAGTRLSVL.

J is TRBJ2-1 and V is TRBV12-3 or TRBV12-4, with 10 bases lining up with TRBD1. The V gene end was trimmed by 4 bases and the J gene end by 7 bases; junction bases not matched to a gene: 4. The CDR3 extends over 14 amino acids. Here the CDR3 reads CASSSRQGANEQFF. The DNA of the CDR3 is TGTGCCAGCAGTTCTCGACAGGGGGCGAATGAGCAGTTCTTC.